The 20 T cell receptor beta chains below all came from one sample that was sequenced in a study of blood T cell repertoires in COVID-19. Assay: immunoSEQ multiplex PCR; the TCRdb copy retains only in-frame clones and omits some. The top ten hold 8% to 10% of the sample, which has 200,000 to 250,000 clones, approximately 78% seen once. The material sequenced was peripheral blood. The source of these receptors is a woman of 80 years or more with COVID-19, enrolled during active disease.

This chain joins TRBV7-3 and TRBJ1-2, with a possible D match to TRBD1 (6 bases). Germline CDR1 is SGHTA and CDR2 is FQGTGA. This CDR3 contains 16 residues. V lost 2 bases and J lost 2, with 15 bases in between. CDR3 DNA: TGTGCCAGCAGCTTAGGGACACCAAACTCGAACTATGGCTACACCTTC. Amino acid sequence: CASSLGTPNSNYGYTF.

The rearrangement links TRBV30 to TRBJ1-1, with a weak D call TRBD1 (6 bases). The length of the CDR3 is 14 residues. The V and J ends lost 2 bases and 0 bases respectively, with 10 bases between them. Germline V CDR1 and CDR2: GTSNPN, SVGIG (reference sequence). The CDR3 nucleotides read TGTGCCTGGAGTCCGGGACAAGTGAACACTGAAGCTTTCTTT. This gives the protein CAWSPGQVNTEAFF.

Concerning this clone itself: Other DNA sequences in this sample translate to the same CDR3. The V gene is TRBV18, the J gene TRBJ2-3; D ambiguous. CDR1 and CDR2 (germline): KGHSH, LQKENI. The CDR3 extends over 13 amino acids. Trimming removed 3 bases from V and 1 base from J, with 5 bases in between. The CDR3 reads CASSPPGTDTQYF. The CDR3 nucleotides are TGTGCCAGCTCACCCCCTGGCACAGATACGCAGTATTTT. The full variable domain, with the rest looked up from reference TRBV18 and TRBJ2-3, is NAGVMQNPRHLVRRRGQEARLRCSPMKGHSHVYWYRQLPEEGLKFMVYLQKENIIDESGMPKERFSAEFPKEGPSILRIQQVVRGDSAAYFCASSPPGTDTQYFGPGTRLTVL.

On this clone itself: Different DNA sequences within this sample yield the same CDR3. The chain is built from TRBV18 and TRBJ1-2; possibly TRBD1 for D (5 bases). The CDR3 runs to 13 residues. Trimming cost V 6 bases and J 2 bases, with 10 bases left between them. Germline V lookup: CDR1 KGHSH, CDR2 LQKENI. CDR3 loop: CASSPGQNYGYTF. The CDR3 DNA is TGTGCCAGCTCCCCCGGACAAAACTATGGCTACACCTTC.

J is TRBJ1-1 and V is TRBV5-1, with D tentatively TRBD1 (6 bases). Trimming removed 4 bases from V and 2 bases from J, with 15 bases in between. CDR1 SGHRS and CDR2 YFSETQ come from the germline V gene. The CDR3 contains 15 residues. CDR3 sequence reads: CASSNPGQVNTEAFF. The DNA for the CDR3 is TGCGCCAGCAGCAATCCGGGACAAGTTAACACTGAAGCTTTCTTT.

This clone has just one count. The V call is TRBV30, the J call TRBJ1-4, with TRBD1 matching 10 bases. The CDR3 totals 16 residues. Germline CDR1 is GTSNPN and CDR2 is SVGIG (reference sequence). V lost 1 base and J lost 5; bases outside the gene matches: 7. CDR3 protein: CAWSADRTGGNEKLFF. CDR3 in DNA: TGTGCCTGGAGTGCCGATCGGACAGGGGGGAATGAAAAACTGTTTTTT.

CDR3 amino acids: CASSVAGGIDTQYF. The CDR3, as DNA: TGTGCCAGCAGCGTAGCGGGGGGAATAGATACGCAGTATTTT. The chain uses TRBV9 and TRBJ2-3, with 7 bases fitting TRBD2. The CDR3 runs 14 residues. The J segment lost 5 bases and the V segment lost 0 bases, leaving 3 bases of the junction unmatched. The germline V gene has CDR1 SGDLS and CDR2 YYNGEE.

The rearrangement joins TRBV9 to TRBJ1-6; no clear D. Deletions cut 0 bases from V and 0 bases from J, with 7 bases between. Germline CDR1 reads SGDLS; CDR2 reads YYNGEE. This CDR3 spans 16 amino acids. CDR3 DNA sequence: TGTGCCAGCAGCGTAGATCCGAGCTCCTATAATTCACCCCTCCACTTT. As protein: CASSVDPSSYNSPLHF.

The chain combines TRBV3-1 (or the pseudogene TRBV3-2) with TRBJ1-1; possible D gene TRBD1, 5 bases. The CDR3 totals 12 residues. Germline values: CDR1 LGHDT, CDR2 YNNKEL (reference sequence). The V end lost 3 bases, the J end lost 12 bases, and 14 bases lay between the germline ends. The CDR3 protein is CASSQLQEQSFF. In DNA form, the CDR3 reads TGTGCCAGCAGCCAGCTACAGGAGCAATCTTTCTTT.

The CDR3 sequence is CASSLVTGTLSSPLHF. The CDR3 DNA follows: TGCGCCAGCAGCTTGGTGACAGGGACCCTATCCTCACCCCTCCACTTT. The rearrangement joins TRBV5-1 to TRBJ1-6; 7 nucleotides line up with TRBD1. The CDR3 covers 16 residues. Germline V gene sequence: CDR1 SGHRS, CDR2 YFSETQ. The V gene end was trimmed by 0 bases and the J gene end by 10 bases; junction bases not matched to a gene: 10.

The chain carries TRBV15 and TRBJ1-3, with D uncertain. Looked up from germline, CDR1 is LNHNV and CDR2 is YYDKDF (reference sequence). The CDR3 runs 16 residues. With 0 bases removed from V and 0 bases from J, the gap between germline ends came to 9 bases. CDR3 nucleotide sequence: TGTGCCACCAGCAGAGATTTGGTCAGCTCTGGAAACACCATATATTTT. This sequence encodes CATSRDLVSSGNTIYF.

This clone was picked up one time. This chain connects TRBV6-2 or TRBV6-3 to TRBJ2-3; D possibly corresponds to TRBD2 (6 bases). V lost 6 bases to trimming and J lost 14 bases, with 24 bases between them. CDR3 size: 14 residues. The germline V gene encodes CDR1 MNHEY and CDR2 SVGEGT. CDR3 bases: TGTGCCAGCAGCCCGAACTCGGTGCGGGGAGGACGGTATTTT. Its translation: CASSPNSVRGGRYF.

This chain uses TRBV19 with TRBJ2-3, with D possibly matching TRBD2 (6 bases). The V end lost 4 bases, the J end lost 6 bases, and 17 bases lay between the germline ends. This CDR3 has 15 residues. Germline V gives CDR1 LNHDA, CDR2 SQIVND (reference sequence). CDR3 protein: CASSKSFTGGDTQYF. The CDR3 nucleotides read TGTGCCAGTAGTAAAAGCTTCACTGGGGGGGATACGCAGTATTTT. The complete variable domain, with remaining parts taken from reference TRBV19 and TRBJ2-3, reads DGGITQSPKYLFRKEGQNVTLSCEQNLNHDAMYWYRQDPGQGLRLIYYSQIVNDFQKGDIAEGYSVSREKKESFPLTVTSAQKNPTAFYLCASSKSFTGGDTQYFGPGTRLTVL.

The chain employs TRBV5-4 and TRBJ1-2; D is perhaps TRBD1 (5 bases). With 4 bases removed from V and 0 bases from J, the gap between germline ends came to 7 bases. From germline, CDR1 is SGHNT and CDR2 YYREEE (reference sequence). There are 13 residues in the CDR3. The CDR3 loop reads CASSRGANYGYTF. DNA of the CDR3: TGTGCCAGCAGCCGGGGGGCTAACTATGGCTACACCTTC.

The chain joins TRBV7-9 to TRBJ1-2; no definite D call. Germline CDR1 and CDR2: SEHNR and FQNEAQ (reference sequence). CDR3 length: 18 amino acids. Trimming removed 0 bases from V and 1 base from J, with 18 bases in between. CDR3 in amino acids: CASSLAPVGAGNNYGYTF. The CDR3 nucleotides read TGTGCCAGCAGCTTAGCCCCGGTGGGAGCGGGAAATAACTATGGCTACACCTTC.

The chain uses TRBV2 and TRBJ1-4; D is perhaps TRBD1 (5 bases). The V end was cut by 3 bases, the J end by 4 bases, with 15 bases between. Germline loops: CDR1 SNHLY, CDR2 FYNNEI. The CDR3 extends over 16 amino acids. The CDR3 region is CASSDGGFAGNEKLFF. CDR3 DNA sequence: TGTGCCAGCAGTGACGGGGGGTTTGCCGGTAATGAAAAACTGTTTTTT.

V gene TRBV20-1 combines with J gene TRBJ2-7; 11 nucleotides align to TRBD2. The CDR3 consists of 14 residues. Germline V gene sequence: CDR1 DFQATT, CDR2 SNEGSKA (reference sequence). The J segment lost 2 bases and the V segment lost 3 bases, leaving 3 bases of the junction unmatched. CDR3 in amino acids: CSASIAGGTYEQYF. In DNA, the CDR3 is TGCAGTGCTAGTATAGCGGGAGGGACCTACGAGCAGTACTTC.

The chain links TRBV4-2 to TRBJ1-5, with TRBD1 matching 9 bases. Germline V gene lookup returns CDR1 LGHNA and CDR2 YNFKEQ. The ends lost 0 bases at V and 3 bases at J; junction bases unmatched: 3. This CDR3 is 16 amino acids long. The CDR3 coding sequence is TGTGCCAGCAGCCAAGACGGACAGGGGATCAATCAGCCCCAGCATTTT. Amino acids: CASSQDGQGINQPQHF.

This rearrangement joins TRBV10-3 to TRBJ2-1, with TRBD1 matching 9 bases. The J segment lost 0 bases and the V segment lost 6 bases, leaving 0 bases of the junction unmatched. The CDR3 consists of 14 residues. Germline-derived CDR1 and CDR2 are ENHRY and SYGVKD. Written as DNA, the CDR3 is TGTGCCATCAGGACAGGGGGCTCCTACAATGAGCAGTTCTTC. This encodes CAIRTGGSYNEQFF.

This rearrangement joins TRBV4-2 to TRBJ2-1, with D maybe TRBD2 (6 bases). The CDR3 is 16 residues long. The ends were cut back, 1 base at V and 2 bases at J, with 12 bases in the middle. Germline-derived CDR1 and CDR2 are LGHNA and YNFKEQ. DNA of the CDR3: TGTGCCAGCAGCCAAGGGGTCGGCGGGGCCTACAATGAGCAGTTCTTC. Translation gives CASSQGVGGAYNEQFF.